This TCR beta chain was observed in a study of blood T cell repertoires in COVID-19. About the study: Sample material is recorded as cDNA or gDNA derived from T cells, B-cell-depleted T cells, or PBMCs.

As handled by the study authors: Amplifying reference gene primers gave estimates of nucleated cell counts. The method was immunoSEQ multiplex PCR; TCRdb's version includes in-frame clones alone and lacks a portion of them. The DNA was the basis for D and trimming; V, J and clone size are from that table. The sample includes roughly 100,000 clones, about 87% seen only once; the top ten take approximately 18%. This clonotype was sampled from a human donor in a cohort sampled during active COVID-19. Sequencing was performed on peripheral blood.

As DNA, the CDR3 is TGTGCCTGGAGTGTTCTAGGGGGCCGGGTATACACCATATATTTT. Translated, it gives CAWSVLGGRVYTIYF. The chain carries TRBV30 and TRBJ1-3; 7 bases fit TRBD1. V trimming: 0 bases; J trimming: 8 bases; junction bases outside the gene matches: 10. Germline V gene lookup returns CDR1 GTSNPN and CDR2 SVGIG (reference sequence). This CDR3 has 15 amino acids.